Shown below are 20 T cell receptor beta chains from a single sample sequenced in a study of blood T cell repertoires in COVID-19 (dated by TCRdb to the early 2020s). The library was prepared using the immunoSEQ multiplex PCR assay. The clones in this table, taken by TCRdb from immuneACCESS, are in-frame only. Not every clone is retained; where verified, under half of the shortfall comes from an unresolved V gene, and the cause of the rest is unknown. The sample table shows about 38,000 clones, and under 90% are seen once. The ten largest clones represent about 1.5% of the sample. Material for sequencing was peripheral blood. These TCRs come from a man aged 60-69 years with COVID-19, enrolled during active disease.

This chain joins TRBV5-1 and TRBJ2-5; a possible D gene is TRBD1 (6 bases). The germline gives CDR1 SGHRS, CDR2 YFSETQ. V lost 4 bases and J 9 bases, leaving 25 bases between the germline ends. This CDR3 comprises 16 residues. The chain's CDR3 is CASSGAPGAYLSSQYF. Written as DNA, the CDR3 is TGCGCCAGCAGCGGAGCCCCAGGGGCATATCTATCCTCCCAGTACTTC. Together with reference TRBV5-1 and TRBJ2-5, the CDR3 gives the full variable domain: KAGVTQTPRYLIKTRGQQVTLSCSPISGHRSVSWYQQTPGQGLQFLFEYFSETQRNKGNFPGRFSGRQFSNSRSEMNVSTLELGDSALYLCASSGAPGAYLSSQYFGPGTRLLVL.

This clone came up a few times. This rearrangement joins TRBV5-5 to TRBJ1-2; no clear D gene. The CDR3 totals 15 residues. Between the trimmed V and J ends, which lost 2 bases and 3 bases, there was a span of 14 bases. CDR1 is SGHKS and CDR2 is YYEKEE in the germline V gene (reference sequence). The CDR3 coding sequence is TGTGCCAGCAGCTTATCGGGGATGATGGACTATGGCTACACCTTC. This gives the protein CASSLSGMMDYGYTF.

The chain carries TRBV4-1 and TRBJ1-3, with D perhaps matching TRBD1 (5 bases). This CDR3 comprises 18 residues. Per the germline V gene, CDR1 is MGHRA and CDR2 is YSYEKL. Between the trimmed V and J ends, which lost 3 bases and 0 bases, there was a span of 18 bases. The CDR3 loop reads CASSQPRGGLHSGNTIYF. The CDR3, as DNA: TGCGCCAGCAGCCAGCCTCGGGGGGGACTCCACTCTGGAAACACCATATATTTT.

This clone was seen just once. The V and J genes are TRBV19 and TRBJ2-3; D is unresolved. Germline lookup yields CDR1 LNHDA and CDR2 SQIVND (reference sequence). V lost 2 bases and J lost 6, with 6 bases in between. The CDR3 contains 12 residues. The CDR3: CASSIPSDTQYF. DNA of the CDR3: TGTGCCAGTAGTATACCTTCTGATACGCAGTATTTT.

The chain combines TRBV3-1 (or the pseudogene TRBV3-2) with TRBJ1-2, with D unresolved. V was trimmed by 0 bases and J by 0 bases, leaving 5 bases between them. The V gene's germline CDR1 is LGHDT and CDR2 YNNKEL (reference sequence). CDR3 size: 14 residues. The CDR3 bases are TGTGCCAGCAGCCAAGATTTAGCTAACTATGGCTACACCTTC. Its protein is CASSQDLANYGYTF.

The DNA of the CDR3 is TGTGCCAGCAGTTTATTTCCGAGCTCCTATAATTCACCCCTCCACTTT. This encodes CASSLFPSSYNSPLHF. The V gene is TRBV27, the J gene TRBJ1-6; D uncertain. The CDR3 sequence is 16 residues long. Germline values: CDR1 MNHEY, CDR2 SMNVEV (reference sequence). V was trimmed by 1 base and J by 0 bases, leaving 7 bases between them.

This chain connects TRBV7-2 to TRBJ1-1; tentative D call: TRBD1 (5 bases). Germline V gene data show CDR1 as SGHTA and CDR2 as FQGNSA. The length of the CDR3 is 15 residues. Trimming left V 7 bases short and J 1 base short, with 16 bases between. CDR3 sequence (DNA): TGTGCCAGCACCGTGACAGTGGGGCGGAACACTGAAGCTTTCTTT. It yields the protein CASTVTVGRNTEAFF.

The CDR3 reads CASRDRGSSYEQYF. As DNA, the CDR3 is TGTGCCAGTAGGGACAGGGGTAGCTCCTACGAGCAGTACTTC. The chain is built from TRBV19 and TRBJ2-7, with TRBD1 identical over 9 bases. The CDR3 has 14 residues. Germline CDR1 reads LNHDA; CDR2 reads SQIVND (reference sequence). V lost 6 bases and J lost 0; bases outside the gene matches: 3.

This chain joins TRBV27 and TRBJ1-5; a weak D match, TRBD1 (6 bases). Trimming stripped 0 bases from V and 2 bases from J, with 11 bases between. Germline V CDR1 and CDR2: MNHEY, SMNVEV (reference sequence). The CDR3 consists of 16 residues. DNA of the CDR3: TGTGCCAGCAGTTTATCTGCGGGGGGCCGCAATCAGCCCCAGCATTTT. It encodes CASSLSAGGRNQPQHF.

To note about this clone: An end of the junction does not agree with germline; a read error may underlie this. The J gene is TRBJ2-7, the V gene TRBV28; 9 nucleotides match TRBD2. This CDR3 has 16 residues. Germline V gene lookup returns CDR1 MDHEN and CDR2 SYDVKM. The CDR3 sequence is CASSPPTSGLGGELYF. In DNA form, the CDR3 reads TGTGCCAGCAGTCCCCCTACTAGCGGGCTAGGGGGTGAGCTGTACTTC.

This clone was counted a single time. V gene TRBV20-1 combines with J gene TRBJ2-7; 7 bases are shared with TRBD1. In germline, CDR1 is DFQATT, CDR2 SNEGSKA (reference sequence). CDR3 size: 14 residues. Losses at the gene ends were 3 bases for V and 2 bases for J; bases not matched to a gene: 7. The CDR3 nucleotides read TGCAGTGCTAGTTCCGGGACAGTCACCTACGAGCAGTACTTC. Amino acids: CSASSGTVTYEQYF.

This clone was counted between two and nine times. The chain links TRBV19 to TRBJ1-6; D call uncertain. CDR1 LNHDA and CDR2 SQIVND come from the germline V gene (reference sequence). CDR3 length: 12 residues. Trimming shortened V by 6 bases and J by 8 bases, and 8 bases separated the two germline ends. This CDR3 reads CASSYRDSPLHF. The CDR3 DNA is TGTGCCAGTAGCTACAGAGATTCACCCCTCCACTTT.

The gene calls are TRBV11-2 and TRBJ2-2; tentatively, D is TRBD1 (6 bases). Germline V gives CDR1 SGHAT, CDR2 FQNNGV. The CDR3 extends over 15 amino acids. The germline V and J ends were trimmed by 1 base and 1 base, with 7 bases remaining between them. The CDR3 sequence: CASSLAQGNTGELFF. CDR3 nucleotide sequence: TGTGCCAGCAGCTTAGCACAGGGGAACACCGGGGAGCTGTTTTTT.

This clone was detected once. The CDR3 coding sequence is TGTGCCAGCAGTACCCGACAGGGGAATAGCAATCAGCCCCAGCATTTT. As protein: CASSTRQGNSNQPQHF. The rearrangement joins TRBV28 to TRBJ1-5; 8 bases agree with TRBD1. Germline CDR1 and CDR2: MDHEN and SYDVKM. The CDR3 runs to 16 residues. The J segment lost 0 bases and the V segment lost 5 bases, leaving 6 bases of the junction unmatched.

This CDR3 is CASSLVIGQGAGYTF. In nucleotides, the CDR3 is TGTGCCAGCAGCTTGGTTATCGGACAGGGAGCAGGCTACACCTTC. The chain carries TRBV5-4 and TRBJ1-2; TRBD1 agrees at 8 bases. The V segment lost 0 bases and the J segment 8 bases; nucleotides outside the gene matches: 9. The germline V gene encodes CDR1 SGHNT and CDR2 YYREEE (reference sequence). The CDR3 is made up of 15 amino acids.

The CDR3 DNA follows: TGTGCCAGCTCCAAGACCGGGACAGGGGGCGCCTACGAGCAGTACTTC. Protein product: CASSKTGTGGAYEQYF. This chain joins TRBV9 and TRBJ2-7; TRBD1 matches 12 bases. CDR3 length: 16 amino acids. CDR1 is SGDLS and CDR2 is YYNGEE in the germline V gene. Trimming took 7 bases from V and 2 from J; bases not matched to a gene: 10.

V usage is TRBV5-6 and J usage is TRBJ1-1, with 8 bases aligning to TRBD1. The CDR3 is made up of 13 amino acids. CDR1 is SGHDT and CDR2 is YYEEEE in the germline V gene. Trimming at V came to 1 base and at J to 10 bases, leaving 6 bases not matched to a gene. CDR3 in amino acids: CASSLPTGERAFF. In DNA form, the CDR3 reads TGTGCCAGCAGCTTGCCGACAGGGGAGAGAGCTTTCTTT.

The chain links TRBV11-2 to TRBJ1-5; TRBD1 is a possible D gene (5 bases). The ends were cut back, 0 bases at V and 6 bases at J, with 12 bases in the middle. This CDR3 is built from 15 residues. Germline lookup yields CDR1 SGHAT and CDR2 FQNNGV. The CDR3 region has the DNA TGTGCCAGCAGCTTAGAACCGGGGGGGGGTCAGCCCCAGCATTTT. This codes for CASSLEPGGGQPQHF.

V and J are TRBV4-2 and TRBJ2-7; D possibly corresponds to TRBD2 (6 bases). Between the trimmed V and J ends, which lost 0 bases and 5 bases, there was a span of 14 bases. In germline, CDR1 is LGHNA, CDR2 YNFKEQ. This CDR3 has 15 amino acids. CDR3 DNA: TGTGCCAGCAGCCAAGACCTTCGTGGGGGGAACGAGCAGTACTTC. Translated: CASSQDLRGGNEQYF.

The chain recombines TRBV28 with TRBJ2-7, with 11 bases aligning to TRBD2. V lost 5 bases, J lost 2 bases, and 5 bases stayed unmatched. This CDR3 comprises 15 residues. CDR1 MDHEN and CDR2 SYDVKM come from the germline V gene. The CDR3: CASSTRLAGTYEQYF. CDR3 coding DNA: TGTGCCAGCAGTACCCGACTAGCGGGAACCTACGAGCAGTACTTC.